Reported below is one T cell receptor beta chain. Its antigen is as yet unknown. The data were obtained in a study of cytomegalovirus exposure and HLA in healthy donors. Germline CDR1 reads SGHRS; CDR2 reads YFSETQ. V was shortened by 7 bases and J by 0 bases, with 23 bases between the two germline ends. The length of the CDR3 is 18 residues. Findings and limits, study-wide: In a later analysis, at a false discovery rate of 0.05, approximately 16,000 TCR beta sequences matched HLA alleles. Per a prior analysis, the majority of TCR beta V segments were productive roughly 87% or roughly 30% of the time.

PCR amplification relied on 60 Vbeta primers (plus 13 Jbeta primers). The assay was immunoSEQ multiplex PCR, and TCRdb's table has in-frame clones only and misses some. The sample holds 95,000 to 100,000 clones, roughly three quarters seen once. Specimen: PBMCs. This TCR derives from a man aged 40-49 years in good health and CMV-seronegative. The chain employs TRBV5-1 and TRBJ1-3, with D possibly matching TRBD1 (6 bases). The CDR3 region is CASRLGGALSDSGNTIYF. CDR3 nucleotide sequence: TGCGCCAGCCGTTTAGGGGGGGCCCTGAGTGACTCTGGAAACACCATATATTTT.